Presented here are 21 T cell receptor beta chains from one specimen sequenced in a study of blood T cell repertoires in COVID-19. Sequenced by immunoSEQ multiplex PCR; TCRdb stores in-frame clones only, minus some. The data contain some 180,000 clones, around 76% of them singletons. Material for sequencing was peripheral blood. The source of these receptors is an older woman with COVID-19, enrolled during active disease.

This clone was observed a single time. The gene calls are TRBV6-5 and TRBJ2-1, with D possibly matching TRBD2 (6 bases). From germline, CDR1 is MNHEY and CDR2 SVGAGI. The CDR3 extends over 16 amino acids. V lost 4 bases and J lost 5, with 18 bases in between. CDR3 nucleotide sequence: TGTGCCAGCAGTTTACTTGGGACTCGCGCGGACAATGAGCAGTTCTTC. Encoded protein: CASSLLGTRADNEQFF.

J is TRBJ2-1 and V is TRBV15; unclear D gene. CDR3 size: 13 residues. Germline V gives CDR1 LNHNV, CDR2 YYDKDF (reference sequence). Trimming pared 2 bases from V and 8 bases from J, leaving 10 bases between. CDR3 residues: CATSRPPGHEQFF. The CDR3 coding sequence is TGTGCCACCAGCAGACCCCCGGGTCATGAGCAGTTCTTC.

The genes are TRBV9 and TRBJ1-6; 7 positions agree with TRBD1. CDR1 SGDLS and CDR2 YYNGEE come from the germline V gene. The CDR3 totals 16 residues. Trimming cost V 0 bases and J 8 bases; bases outside gene matches: 8. As DNA, the CDR3 is TGTGCCAGCAGCGTAGGTGGTTGGCAGGGGGATTCACCCCTCCACTTT. Translated, it gives CASSVGGWQGDSPLHF.

The chain combines TRBV7-2 with TRBJ2-7; the D gene is possibly TRBD2 (5 bases). The CDR3 runs to 18 residues. From germline, CDR1 is SGHTA and CDR2 FQGNSA. Trimming pared 2 bases from V and 2 bases from J, leaving 22 bases between. The CDR3 nucleotides are TGTGCCAGCAGCTTAAACCCCAGCGTGGGGAGTACCACCTACGAGCAGTACTTC. Protein product: CASSLNPSVGSTTYEQYF.

This chain joins TRBV27 and TRBJ2-7, with D maybe TRBD1 (5 bases). V was shortened by 8 bases and J by 2 bases, with 25 bases between the two germline ends. Per germline, CDR1 MNHEY and CDR2 SMNVEV (reference sequence). The CDR3 is 17 amino acids. DNA of the CDR3: TGTGCCAGCGTCCCCCAGGGCGAACCACCTTTAACCTACGAGCAGTACGTC. It encodes CASVPQGEPPLTYEQYV.

The chain recombines TRBV30 with TRBJ2-1; 7 bases align to TRBD2. Germline CDR1 and CDR2: GTSNPN and SVGIG (reference sequence). V lost 5 bases, J lost 3 bases, and 19 bases stayed unmatched. The CDR3 length is 18 residues. The CDR3 protein is CAWFARDVRGGGYNEQFF. The CDR3 DNA reads TGTGCCTGGTTTGCCAGGGACGTTCGTGGGGGGGGCTACAATGAGCAGTTCTTC.

This chain connects TRBV3-1 (or the pseudogene TRBV3-2) to TRBJ2-1; the match to TRBD2 covers 8 bases. V shed 0 bases and J 7 bases; nucleotides not matched to a gene: 5. The CDR3 spans 15 residues. Looked up from germline, CDR1 is LGHDT and CDR2 is YNNKEL (reference sequence). Written as DNA, the CDR3 is TGTGCCAGCAGCCAAGATAGCGGGACATGGAATGAGCAGTTCTTC. Translation gives CASSQDSGTWNEQFF.

The chain uses TRBV6-5 and TRBJ1-5; TRBD1 might be the D (5 bases). The CDR3 has 14 amino acids. CDR1 is MNHEY and CDR2 is SVGAGI in the germline V gene. Trimming pared 6 bases from V and 7 bases from J, leaving 16 bases between. CDR3 loop: CASSTTGKEQPQHF. DNA of the CDR3: TGTGCCAGCAGCACAACAGGAAAAGAGCAGCCCCAGCATTTT.

This chain uses TRBV27 with TRBJ2-2, with 8 bases that match TRBD1. The V gene end was trimmed by 6 bases and the J gene end by 2 bases; junction bases not matched to a gene: 8. Germline-derived CDR1 and CDR2 are MNHEY and SMNVEV (reference sequence). This CDR3 has 16 amino acids. CDR3 sequence (DNA): TGTGCCAGCAGACCGACAGGGGTGAGCAACACCGGGGAGCTGTTTTTT. Translating it yields CASRPTGVSNTGELFF.

The rearrangement joins TRBV27 to TRBJ1-2; 9 bases are a match to TRBD1. This CDR3 is 15 amino acids long. The junction had 10 bases not matched to a gene; V was cut back by 7 bases and J by 4 bases. CDR1 is MNHEY and CDR2 is SMNVEV in the germline V gene (reference sequence). CDR3 in DNA: TGTGCCAGCACCGACCAGACAGGGGGGGGCTATGGCTACACCTTC. Protein product: CASTDQTGGGYGYTF.

The chain recombines TRBV18 with TRBJ2-1; TRBD2 matches at 7 bases. The CDR3 contains 18 residues. CDR1 and CDR2 (germline): KGHSH, LQKENI. V lost 0 bases and J lost 0; bases outside the gene matches: 8. CDR3 coding DNA: TGTGCCAGCTCACCACCATTTCTAGCGGCATCCTCCTACAATGAGCAGTTCTTC. Amino acid sequence: CASSPPFLAASSYNEQFF.

This chain links TRBV5-1 with TRBJ2-3; D is possibly TRBD1 (6 bases). CDR1 SGHRS and CDR2 YFSETQ come from the germline V gene. V gave up 7 bases and J gave up 2 bases, with 17 bases separating them. The CDR3 totals 15 residues. CDR3 coding DNA: TGCGCCAGCGGCCTATGGGGGCTCAACACAGATACGCAGTATTTT. Its translation is CASGLWGLNTDTQYF.

The rearrangement uses TRBV5-4 and TRBJ1-5, with D tentatively TRBD1 (6 bases). Germline CDR1 is SGHNT and CDR2 is YYREEE (reference sequence). This CDR3 has 14 residues. The V end lost 4 bases, the J end lost 1 base, and 9 bases lay between the germline ends. The CDR3 loop reads CASSVTGSNQPQHF. The DNA of the CDR3 is TGTGCCAGCAGCGTCACAGGGAGCAATCAGCCCCAGCATTTT.

The chain employs TRBV2 and TRBJ2-5; D is possibly TRBD1 (5 bases). This CDR3 region has 18 residues. In germline, CDR1 is SNHLY, CDR2 FYNNEI. V was trimmed by 1 base and J by 2 bases, leaving 20 bases between them. As DNA, the CDR3 is TGTGCCAGCAGTGAAGGGCCCTATTATAGGGGTTATCAAGAGACCCAGTACTTC. Amino acids: CASSEGPYYRGYQETQYF.

This chain connects TRBV27 to TRBJ2-7, with 7 bases identical to TRBD1. Germline values: CDR1 MNHEY, CDR2 SMNVEV (reference sequence). This CDR3 has 15 residues. V shed 2 bases, J shed 3 bases, and the junction held 7 bases outside the gene matches. This CDR3 reads CASSLGGSGGYEQYF. CDR3 in DNA: TGTGCCAGCAGTTTAGGTGGTTCAGGGGGCTACGAGCAGTACTTC.

This sequence joins TRBV28 and TRBJ1-2, with D unresolved. The CDR3 is made up of 16 amino acids. The V gene's germline CDR1 is MDHEN and CDR2 SYDVKM. V shed 4 bases and J shed 3 bases, with 18 bases lying between them. DNA of the CDR3: TGTGCCAGCAGTTCCCAGACCCGGGAGCGACACTATGGCTACACCTTC. As protein: CASSSQTRERHYGYTF.

The chain uses TRBV19 and TRBJ1-2; 12 positions match TRBD1. Germline lookup yields CDR1 LNHDA and CDR2 SQIVND (reference sequence). This CDR3 has 13 residues. J gave up 8 bases and V 6 bases, and 4 bases lay outside the gene matches. The CDR3 protein is CASRGQGAGGYTF. The DNA for the CDR3 is TGTGCCAGTAGGGGACAGGGGGCGGGAGGCTACACCTTC.

V usage is TRBV10-3 and J usage is TRBJ2-7; the match to TRBD1 covers 7 bases. The CDR3 contains 13 residues. Germline values: CDR1 ENHRY, CDR2 SYGVKD. The ends lost 10 bases at V and 3 bases at J; junction bases unmatched: 9. CDR3: CATGTVGVYEQYF. CDR3 nucleotides: TGTGCCACCGGGACAGTCGGGGTCTACGAGCAGTACTTC.

J is TRBJ2-3 and V is TRBV30, with TRBD1 matching 7 bases. V lost 4 bases and J lost 2; bases outside the gene matches: 6. The CDR3 extends over 14 amino acids. Germline lookup yields CDR1 GTSNPN and CDR2 SVGIG (reference sequence). CDR3 residues: CAWNRDSHTDTQYF. The CDR3 DNA reads TGTGCCTGGAATCGGGACAGTCACACAGATACGCAGTATTTT.

The gene calls are TRBV6-6 and TRBJ2-1, with 10 bases aligning to TRBD2. The V gene end was trimmed by 5 bases and the J gene end by 8 bases; junction bases not matched to a gene: 15. The CDR3 is 17 residues long. Looked up from germline, CDR1 is MNHNY and CDR2 is SVGAGI (reference sequence). The DNA of the CDR3 is TGTGCCAGCAGTCCAGGACTAGCGGCGAGACCCGGGGATGAGCAGTTCTTC. This gives the protein CASSPGLAARPGDEQFF.

This rearrangement joins TRBV18 to TRBJ1-4, with 7 bases lining up with TRBD1. The CDR3 has 14 residues. After removal of 4 bases from V and 8 bases from J, the junction contained 7 bases not matched to a gene. Per germline, CDR1 KGHSH and CDR2 LQKENI. This CDR3 reads CASSQTGSQEKLFF. The CDR3 bases are TGTGCCAGCTCACAGACAGGGAGTCAAGAAAAACTGTTTTTT.